This T cell receptor beta chain stems from a study of T cell responses to AZD1222 COVID-19 vaccine. Study-wide findings and caveats: The sample set comprised mostly white British donors with more females, and clonal diversity was possibly underestimated.

On this clone: What it recognizes is unknown.

Germline V gives CDR1 LNHDA, CDR2 SQIVND (reference sequence). Between the trimmed V and J ends, which lost 6 bases and 4 bases, there was a span of 12 bases. The CDR3 contains 13 residues. Assay used: immunoSEQ multiplex PCR; TCRdb lists only in-frame clones, some missing. The sample lists 100,000 to 150,000 clones, about 94% occurring once. Sequencing used peripheral blood, obtained on day 0 of AZD1222 vaccination. This TCR came from an adult in good health. V is TRBV19 and J is TRBJ1-2, with no clear D. In DNA, the CDR3 is TGTGCCAGTAGCCCCGGACGGAGCTATGGCTACACCTTC. This sequence encodes CASSPGRSYGYTF.